This T cell receptor beta chain comes out of a study of blood T cell repertoires in COVID-19. Study details: T cells, B-cell-depleted T cells, or PBMCs supplied cDNA or gDNA.

CDR3 length equals 14 residues. V dropped 4 bases and J dropped 5; count of bases not matched to a gene: 6. CDR1 and CDR2 (germline): SNHLY, FYNNEI. Data came from immunoSEQ multiplex PCR; TCRdb stores just in-frame clones and leaves some out. Of about 170,000 clones detected, approximately 87% appear once; the ten largest clones hold over 3.5%. The source of this sequence is a man younger than 35 with active or convalescent COVID-19. The chain has TRBV2 and TRBJ2-5; 8 bases match TRBD1. The sequencing input was peripheral blood. The CDR3 sequence: CASSVTGGRETQYF. The CDR3 region has the DNA TGTGCCAGCAGTGTAACAGGGGGGCGGGAGACCCAGTACTTC.